This TCR beta chain came from a study of T cell repertoires in cytomegalovirus infection. On the study more broadly: Recently described HLA-C-restricted plus well-studied HLA-B-restricted CMV epitopes were used. Carrying CMV and the relevant HLA type showed in public TCR beta signatures.

As regards this clonotype: What it binds is unknown.

V dropped 3 bases and J dropped 1; count of bases not matched to a gene: 5. The CDR3 contains 15 residues. CDR1 and CDR2 from the germline V gene are SGHAT and FQNNGV. TCRdb redid the calling of the reads with MiXCR, one entry per CDR3 protein. The table includes around 230,000 distinct CDR3 sequences, 35% to 45% detected once. Findings and caveats of the study: HLA-C-restricted CMV-specific TCR beta clonotypes were dominant in the ex vivo response. There were carriers of CMV plus the relevant HLA, and cumulative public TCR beta family frequency identified them.

This specimen consisted of CD8+ T cells from cultured PBMCs, obtained from culture after CMV antigen stimulation. The chain employs TRBV11-2 and TRBJ2-5, with 7 bases that match TRBD1. This clonotype originated in a human donor in good health (CMV status not recorded). Some clones in this sample may be carry-over from other donors' samples. CDR3 nucleotide sequence: TGTGCCAGCAGCTTTCGACGGACAGGCCAAGAGACCCAGTACTTC. Translated, it gives CASSFRRTGQETQYF.